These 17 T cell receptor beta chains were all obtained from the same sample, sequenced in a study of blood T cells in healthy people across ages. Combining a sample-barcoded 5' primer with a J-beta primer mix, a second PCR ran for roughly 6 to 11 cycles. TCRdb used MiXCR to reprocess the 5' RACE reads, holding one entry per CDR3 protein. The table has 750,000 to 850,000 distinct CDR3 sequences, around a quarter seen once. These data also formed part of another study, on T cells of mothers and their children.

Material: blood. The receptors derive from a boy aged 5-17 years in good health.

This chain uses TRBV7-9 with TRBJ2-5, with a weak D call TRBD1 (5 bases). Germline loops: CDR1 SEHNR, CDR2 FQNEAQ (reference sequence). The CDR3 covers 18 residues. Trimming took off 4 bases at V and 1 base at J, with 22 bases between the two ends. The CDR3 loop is CASSYILIGETTQETQYF. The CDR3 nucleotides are TGTGCCAGCAGCTACATCTTAATAGGGGAAACGACCCAAGAGACCCAGTACTTC.

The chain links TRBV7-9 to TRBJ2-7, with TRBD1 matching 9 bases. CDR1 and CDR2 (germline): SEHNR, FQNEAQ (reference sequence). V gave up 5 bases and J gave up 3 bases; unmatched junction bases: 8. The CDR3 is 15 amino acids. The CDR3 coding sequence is TGTGCCAGCAGCGTTGCCGGGACAGGGCACTACGAGCAGTACTTC. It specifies CASSVAGTGHYEQYF.

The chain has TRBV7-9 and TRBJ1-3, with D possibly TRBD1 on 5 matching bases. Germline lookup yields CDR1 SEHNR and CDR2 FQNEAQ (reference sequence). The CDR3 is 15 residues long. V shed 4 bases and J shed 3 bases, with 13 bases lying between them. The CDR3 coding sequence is TGTGCCAGCAGCTACGCCCGACAGCGTGGAAACACCATATATTTT. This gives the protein CASSYARQRGNTIYF. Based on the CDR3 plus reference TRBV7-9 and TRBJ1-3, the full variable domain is DTGVSQNPRHKITKRGQNVTFRCDPISEHNRLYWYRQTLGQGPEFLTYFQNEAQLEKSRLLSDRFSAERPKGSFSTLEIQRTEQGDSAMYLCASSYARQRGNTIYFGEGSWLTVV.

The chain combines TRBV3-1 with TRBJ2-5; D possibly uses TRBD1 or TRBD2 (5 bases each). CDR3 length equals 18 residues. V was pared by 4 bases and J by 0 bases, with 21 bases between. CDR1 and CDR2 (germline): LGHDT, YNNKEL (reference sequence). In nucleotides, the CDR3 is TGTGCCAGCAGCCCTTGGGGGTCGGGGTTTAAGGACCAAGAGACCCAGTACTTC. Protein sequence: CASSPWGSGFKDQETQYF.

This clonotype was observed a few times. The CDR3: CASSLTTSYEQYF. CDR3 DNA: TGTGCCAGCAGCCTCACTACTAGCTACGAGCAGTACTTC. The V gene is TRBV7-2, the J gene TRBJ2-7; D may be TRBD2 (5 bases). Germline assignment: CDR1 SGHTA and CDR2 FQGNSA. V was cut by 5 bases and J by 3 bases, with 11 bases left in between. The CDR3 spans 13 residues.

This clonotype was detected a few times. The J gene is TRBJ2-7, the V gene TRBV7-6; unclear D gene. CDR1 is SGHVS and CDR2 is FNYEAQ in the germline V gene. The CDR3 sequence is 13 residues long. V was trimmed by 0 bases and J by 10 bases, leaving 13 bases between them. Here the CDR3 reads CASSLAGLADQYF. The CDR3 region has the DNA TGTGCCAGCAGCTTAGCTGGGTTGGCTGATCAGTACTTC.

For the CDR3, the DNA is TGTGCCAGCAGCCGTAGGACTAGCGGGAGGAATGAGCAGTTCTTC. This gives the protein CASSRRTSGRNEQFF. The chain carries TRBV14 and TRBJ2-1; 14 nucleotides match TRBD2. Germline V gene data show CDR1 as SGHDN and CDR2 as FVKESK. The CDR3 is 15 residues long. The trim removed 4 bases at V and 7 bases at J, leaving 3 bases unmatched.

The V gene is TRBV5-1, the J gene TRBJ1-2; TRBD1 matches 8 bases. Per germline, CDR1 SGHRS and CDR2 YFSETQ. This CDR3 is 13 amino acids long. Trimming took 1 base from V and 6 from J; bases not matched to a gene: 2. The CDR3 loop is CASSLPGGDGYTF. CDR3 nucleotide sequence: TGCGCCAGCAGCTTGCCAGGGGGCGATGGCTACACCTTC.

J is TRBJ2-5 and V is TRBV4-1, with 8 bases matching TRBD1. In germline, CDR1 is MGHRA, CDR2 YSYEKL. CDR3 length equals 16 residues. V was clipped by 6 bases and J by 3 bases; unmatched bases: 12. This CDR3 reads CASRPGGVNIKETQYF. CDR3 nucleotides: TGCGCCAGCAGGCCAGGGGGCGTAAATATTAAAGAGACCCAGTACTTC.

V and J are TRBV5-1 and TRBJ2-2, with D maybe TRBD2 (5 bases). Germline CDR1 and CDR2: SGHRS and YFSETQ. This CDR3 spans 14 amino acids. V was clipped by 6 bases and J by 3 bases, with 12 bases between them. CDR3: CASMDSTDTGELFF. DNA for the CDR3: TGCGCCAGCATGGACTCCACCGACACCGGGGAGCTGTTTTTT.

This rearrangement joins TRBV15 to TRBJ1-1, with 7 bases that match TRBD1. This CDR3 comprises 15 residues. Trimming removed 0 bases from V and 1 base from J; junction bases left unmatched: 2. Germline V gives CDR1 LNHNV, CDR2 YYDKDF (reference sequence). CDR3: CATSRDGDRNTEAFF. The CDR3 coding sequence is TGTGCCACCAGCAGAGATGGGGACAGGAACACTGAAGCTTTCTTT.

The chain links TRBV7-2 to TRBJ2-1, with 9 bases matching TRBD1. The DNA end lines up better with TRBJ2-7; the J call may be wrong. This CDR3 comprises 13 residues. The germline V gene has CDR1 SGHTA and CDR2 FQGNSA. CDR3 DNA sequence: TGTGCCAGCAGCAAGGACAGGGGCTACGAGCAGTACTTC. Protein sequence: CASSKDRGYEQYF.

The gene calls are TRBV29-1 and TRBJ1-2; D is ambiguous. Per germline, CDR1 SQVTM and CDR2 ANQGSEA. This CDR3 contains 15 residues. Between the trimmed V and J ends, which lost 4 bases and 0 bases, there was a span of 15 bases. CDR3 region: CSVGLGSTPNYGYTF. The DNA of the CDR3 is TGCAGCGTTGGTCTAGGATCCACTCCTAACTATGGCTACACCTTC.

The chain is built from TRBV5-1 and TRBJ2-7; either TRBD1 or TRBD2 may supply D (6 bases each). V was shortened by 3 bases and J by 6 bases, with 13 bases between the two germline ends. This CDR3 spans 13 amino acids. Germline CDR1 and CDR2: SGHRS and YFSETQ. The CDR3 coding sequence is TGCGCCAGCAGCTGGGGGGCGGCGGTCGAGCAGTACTTC. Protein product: CASSWGAAVEQYF.

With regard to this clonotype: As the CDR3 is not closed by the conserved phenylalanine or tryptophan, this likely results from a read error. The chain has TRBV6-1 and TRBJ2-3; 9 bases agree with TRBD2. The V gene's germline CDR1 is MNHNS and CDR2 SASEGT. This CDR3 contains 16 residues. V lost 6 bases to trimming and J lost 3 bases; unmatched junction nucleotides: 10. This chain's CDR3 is CASRISLTSGTDTQYL. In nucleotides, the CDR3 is TGTGCCAGCAGGATTTCTTTGACTAGCGGAACAGATACGCAGTATCTT.

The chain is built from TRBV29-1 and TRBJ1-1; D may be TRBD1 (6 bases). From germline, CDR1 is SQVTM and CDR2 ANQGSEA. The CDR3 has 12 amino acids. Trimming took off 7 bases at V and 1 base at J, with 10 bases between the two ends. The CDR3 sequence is CSATGQNTEAFF. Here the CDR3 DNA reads TGCAGCGCTACGGGACAGAACACTGAAGCTTTCTTT.

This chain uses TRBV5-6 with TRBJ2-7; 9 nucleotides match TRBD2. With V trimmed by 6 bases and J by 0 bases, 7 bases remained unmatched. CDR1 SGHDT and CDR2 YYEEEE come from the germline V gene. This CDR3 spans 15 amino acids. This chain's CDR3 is CASTRSGRSSYEQYF. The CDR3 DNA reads TGTGCCAGCACCCGTAGCGGGAGAAGCTCCTACGAGCAGTACTTC.